This T cell receptor (beta chain) was documented in a study of vaccination and CD4 T cells after COVID-19 (dated by TCRdb to about 2022). Broadly, across the study: Convalescent patients had a positive SARS-CoV-2 result on nasal swab PCR, and of these patients, nine had mild disease and one had severe disease. Six males and four females were included in the convalescent cohort, with two Hispanic individuals, seven Caucasians, two Asians and one multiracial person represented. Participants received two doses of either the Pfizer-BioNTech BNT162b2 vaccine (n=8) or the Moderna mRNA-1273 vaccine (n=2). Post-COVID blood samples were collected from convalescent patients a median of around 100 days after diagnosis, with a range of about 30 to 161 days. The time from the second vaccine dose to post-vaccine blood sampling had a median of roughly 72 days and ranged from about 12 to 250 days. The cultures were stimulated with overlapping spike peptide pools from SARS-CoV-2 and from the common cold coronaviruses HCoV-NL63, HCoV-OC43 and HCoV-229E. As controls, cultures received a CEFX viral epitope pool (the positive control), an HIV-1 Nef peptide pool (the negative control), or no peptide at all. The spike-specific CD4+ TCR repertoire was compared before and after mRNA vaccination in about nine COVID-19 convalescent patients and a handful of infection-naive healthy vaccine recipients.

Library prep was done by PCR. At the Johns Hopkins FTIC core, DNA from the cultured CD4+ T cells underwent TCR sequencing with the Oncomine TCR Beta short-read assay. The QIAamp micro DNA kit was used to extract genomic DNA from the cultured CD4+ T cells. Oncomine TCR Beta libraries made from cultured CD4+ T cells were pooled using unique dual indexes and sequenced on an Illumina iSeq 100. As for the authors' bioinformatics: Non-productive sequences were removed, and CDR3s not starting with C, not ending with F or W, or shorter than 7 amino acids were discarded. Antigen-specific clonotypes were identified with the MANAFEST web application by comparing peptide-stimulated wells with reference and other culture wells. For a clone to be called positive, the clone needed an FDR below 0.05, an odds ratio above 5, and a productive frequency above 0.1% in at least two of three replicate wells. Clonotypes that were significantly expanded in both SARS-CoV-2 spike wells and at least one common cold coronavirus spike condition were defined as cross-reactive. CDR3 homology was assessed with Levenshtein distances (stringdist) and unrooted phylogenetic trees (ape) in R version 3.6.1. TCRdb took the public reads, trimmed them with fastp at Q25, ran MiXCR for clone calling and kept in-frame beta chains. Entries are consolidated by CDR3 protein sequence, retaining the most common genes and DNA. These V and J calls are TCRdb output, not the study's own analysis. The sample records around 15,000 distinct CDR3 sequences, about 70% of which are singletons. The ten largest clonotypes hold 15% to 20% of the sample.

Notes on this clonotype: Its target antigen remains unknown. Nothing much larger sits one base from this clone, and base qualities are not available.

The full study reports these points: Relatively few convalescent patients were included in the study, and early timepoints after natural infection were not analyzed. Among the post-vaccine SARS-CoV-2-reactive clones in convalescent patients, a median around 90% showed up only after vaccination, which suggests vaccine-specific priming. Although the median number of SARS-CoV-2-reactive clonotypes went up from 20 to 25 after infection to 38 after vaccination, the increase was not significant. Of the vaccine-specific clones in convalescent patients, 304 of 307, or nearly all, reacted only to SARS-CoV-2 spike and did not cross-react with common cold coronaviruses.

The germline V gene (reference sequence) gives CDR1 as LNHDA and CDR2 as SQIVND. The germline V end is reduced by 6 bases and the J end by 6 bases; junction bases left unmatched: 6. The CDR3 goes from the cysteine to the phenylalanine over 15 residues. Of the read, only the CDR3 DNA is kept; its 45 bases are in frame from base 1. This sample's treatment or condition label indicates: approximately nine-day PBMC culture with coronavirus spike peptide pools or control peptides (ViraFEST assay). To expand antigen-specific T cells with peptide pools and then pick out the expanded clonotypes through TCR sequencing, the study relied on the ViraFEST assay. The convalescent patients' positive SARS-CoV-2 PCR tests were from March to December 2020, which was before the Alpha, Beta and Delta variants emerged in the United States. Under 2.5 million PBMCs per well were cultured in IMDM with approximately 4.9% human AB serum and approximately 10 IU/ml IL-2, plus 10 ug/ml peptide pools. On days 3 and 7, half of the culture medium was replaced with fresh IL-2-containing medium. CD4+ T cells were isolated after approximately ten days of culture through negative selection using the EasySep CD4+ T cell isolation kit. Ficoll-Paque Plus gradient centrifugation was used to isolate PBMCs from whole blood, and the isolated PBMCs were then either used fresh or cryopreserved at -140C. Culture conditions were generally each tested in triplicate wells.

This TCR came from a human donor who had recovered from COVID-19. Sequencing was done on a sample of CD4+ T cells from blood, cultured in vitro. The chain couples TRBV19 to TRBJ2-2; TRBD1 fits 11 bases in the junction. Here is the DNA: TGTGCCAGTAGCCAAGGACAGGGGGCGTCCGGGGAGCTGTTTTTT. The encoded protein is CASSQGQGASGELFF.